What follows are 29 T cell receptor beta chains derived from one specimen sequenced in a study of beta chain features in type 1 diabetes. These TCRs are of unknown antigen specificity. Points from the study as a whole: TCRB CDR3s were moderately but significantly shorter in Type 1 diabetes patients in all four CD4+ subsets.

Expressed TCRB transcripts were sequenced after all isolated RNA was converted to cDNA. The assay was immunoSEQ multiplex PCR, and TCRdb's table has in-frame clones only and misses some. The profile shows over 40,000 clones, approximately 72% of them singletons. The sample consisted of Tregs from blood. These receptors originate from a woman under 30 with type 1 diabetes.

V is TRBV18 and J is TRBJ2-5; D remains ambiguous. CDR3 size: 12 residues. CDR1 and CDR2 (germline): KGHSH, LQKENI. Trimming removed 6 bases at V and 1 base at J, with 6 bases between. The CDR3 DNA is TGTGCCAGCTCTCTACTCCAAGAGACCCAGTACTTC. Translation: CASSLLQETQYF.

This chain joins TRBV14 and TRBJ2-2; 7 bases match TRBD2. The CDR3 consists of 15 residues. V trimming: 4 bases; J trimming: 3 bases; junction bases outside the gene matches: 5. Germline loops: CDR1 SGHDN, CDR2 FVKESK. The CDR3 reads CASSLTSLDTGELFF. In nucleotides, the CDR3 is TGTGCCAGCAGCCTGACTAGCCTCGACACCGGGGAGCTGTTTTTT. Complete variable domain (other parts from reference TRBV14 and TRBJ2-2): EAGVTQFPSHSVIEKGQTVTLRCDPISGHDNLYWYRRVMGKEIKFLLHFVKESKQDESGMPNNRFLAERTGGTYSTLKVQPAELEDSGVYFCASSLTSLDTGELFFGEGSRLTVL.

V gene TRBV11-3 combines with J gene TRBJ2-3, with 9 bases that match TRBD2. This CDR3 is built from 16 residues. Trimming at V came to 3 bases and at J to 4 bases, leaving 8 bases not matched to a gene. CDR1 and CDR2 (germline): SGHNT, YENEEA. CDR3 region: CASSLGRGGAPDTQYF. CDR3 nucleotide sequence: TGTGCCAGCAGCTTGGGGCGGGGGGGTGCCCCAGATACGCAGTATTTT.

The rearrangement links TRBV7-2 to TRBJ2-5, with TRBD2 identical over 12 bases. The V gene's germline CDR1 is SGHTA and CDR2 FQGNSA. There are 14 residues in the CDR3. Trimming removed 10 bases from V and 4 bases from J; junction bases left unmatched: 7. Here the CDR3 DNA reads TGTGCCATCGACAGGGGACTAGCGGGAGAGACCCAGTACTTC. Its protein is CAIDRGLAGETQYF.

This chain's CDR3 is CASSRKLLRDKGIYEQYF. The CDR3 nucleotides read TGTGCCAGCAGCCGCAAATTGCTCCGGGACAAGGGGATTTACGAGCAGTACTTC. This chain uses TRBV4-2 with TRBJ2-7; a possible D gene is TRBD1 (6 bases). Trimming removed 4 bases from V and 4 bases from J, with 26 bases in between. This CDR3 is 18 amino acids long. Germline V gene lookup returns CDR1 LGHNA and CDR2 YNFKEQ.

V usage is TRBV5-6 and J usage is TRBJ2-4, with a tentative D call TRBD1 (6 bases). Between the trimmed V and J ends, which lost 3 bases and 5 bases, there was a span of 15 bases. Germline values: CDR1 SGHDT, CDR2 YYEEEE. This CDR3 comprises 15 residues. CDR3 nucleotide sequence: TGTGCCAGCAGCTACATAGGACAGAACCAAAACATTCAGTACTTC. Protein sequence: CASSYIGQNQNIQYF.

The CDR3 DNA reads as TGTGCCAGCAGTCCCACAGGGGGCGGAACAGATACGCAGTATTTT. Amino acids: CASSPTGGGTDTQYF. V usage is TRBV7-9 and J usage is TRBJ2-3, with 9 bases fitting TRBD1. V shed 6 bases, J shed 3 bases, and the junction held 7 bases outside the gene matches. This CDR3 has 15 residues. CDR1 is SEHNR and CDR2 is FQNEAQ in the germline V gene (reference sequence).

The genes are TRBV5-1 and TRBJ1-1, with D hard to call. The length of the CDR3 is 12 residues. Trimming removed 0 bases from V and 7 bases from J, with 7 bases in between. In germline, CDR1 is SGHRS, CDR2 YFSETQ. CDR3 nucleotide sequence: TGCGCCAGCAGCTTGGACGCAGGTGAAGCTTTCTTT. Its translation is CASSLDAGEAFF.

This chain links TRBV6-1 with TRBJ2-7; TRBD2 is a possible D gene (6 bases). The CDR3 is 11 amino acids. Trimming took 10 bases from V and 0 from J, leaving 7 bases between them. Looked up from germline, CDR1 is MNHNS and CDR2 is SASEGT. The CDR3 DNA is TGTGCCACCGGGAGCTCCTACGAGCAGTACTTC. Protein sequence: CATGSSYEQYF.

The rearrangement links TRBV6-6 to TRBJ1-2; D might be TRBD1 (6 bases). The V end lost 8 bases, the J end lost 3 bases, and 10 bases lay between the germline ends. Germline V gene lookup returns CDR1 MNHNY and CDR2 SVGAGI (reference sequence). This CDR3 has 12 amino acids. The CDR3 here is CASFQGYYGYTF. The CDR3, as DNA: TGTGCCAGCTTCCAGGGGTACTATGGCTACACCTTC.

This clone was counted a few times. V is TRBV10-3 and J is TRBJ2-2, with TRBD1 identical over 8 bases. Trimming took 8 bases from V and 5 from J; bases not matched to a gene: 10. The CDR3 is 15 residues long. Germline V CDR1 and CDR2: ENHRY, SYGVKD. The CDR3 spells CAIPRDRRFTGELFF. CDR3 coding DNA: TGTGCCATCCCGAGGGACAGGCGTTTTACCGGGGAGCTGTTTTTT.

V usage is TRBV10-3 and J usage is TRBJ2-7; tentatively, D is TRBD1 (5 bases). Germline V gives CDR1 ENHRY, CDR2 SYGVKD. This CDR3 is built from 12 residues. V gave up 4 bases and J gave up 5 bases, with 9 bases separating them. CDR3: CAISVQGHEQYF. CDR3 nucleotide sequence: TGTGCCATCAGTGTCCAGGGCCACGAGCAGTACTTC.

This rearrangement joins TRBV5-1 to TRBJ2-3; weak D call: TRBD1 (5 bases). Germline V gene lookup returns CDR1 SGHRS and CDR2 YFSETQ. Trimming removed 4 bases from V and 2 bases from J, with 11 bases in between. The CDR3 loop spans 14 amino acids. The CDR3 loop is CASSPTRATDTQYF. The CDR3 DNA is TGCGCCAGCAGCCCGACCAGGGCCACAGATACGCAGTATTTT.

This rearrangement joins TRBV29-1 to TRBJ2-3; TRBD1 matches 8 bases. The ends lost 6 bases at V and 6 bases at J; junction bases unmatched: 8. The CDR3 extends over 13 amino acids. Germline assignment: CDR1 SQVTM and CDR2 ANQGSEA. DNA of the CDR3: TGCAGCGTGAGGACAGGGTCCCTGGATACGCAGTATTTT. Its translation: CSVRTGSLDTQYF.

The rearrangement uses TRBV19 and TRBJ2-1, with 7 bases lining up with TRBD1. V lost 2 bases to trimming and J lost 8 bases; unmatched junction nucleotides: 3. The CDR3 consists of 13 residues. Germline-derived CDR1 and CDR2 are LNHDA and SQIVND (reference sequence). The CDR3 nucleotides are TGTGCCAGTAGTATACAGGGGGTCGATGAGCAGTTCTTC. Protein sequence: CASSIQGVDEQFF.

This chain joins TRBV7-2 and TRBJ2-1; TRBD1 agrees at 9 bases. Unmatched junction bases numbered 5, after V lost 1 base and J lost 7 bases. Germline CDR1 reads SGHTA; CDR2 reads FQGNSA. This CDR3 is 15 amino acids long. Here the CDR3 DNA reads TGTGCCAGCAGCTTAGTCGGACAGGGGAGGAATGAGCAGTTCTTC. Its translation: CASSLVGQGRNEQFF.

V and J are TRBV5-1 and TRBJ2-7, with a possible D match to TRBD1 (6 bases). The CDR3 is 12 residues long. Germline V gene lookup returns CDR1 SGHRS and CDR2 YFSETQ. Trimming took 10 bases from V and 2 from J, leaving 13 bases between them. CDR3 region: CAGPGTPYEQYF. CDR3 in DNA: TGCGCCGGGCCCGGGACACCCTACGAGCAGTACTTC.

This clone was counted between two and nine times. The J gene is TRBJ2-7, the V gene TRBV15; perhaps TRBD1 as D (5 bases). Germline V gives CDR1 LNHNV, CDR2 YYDKDF (reference sequence). V gave up 3 bases and J gave up 4 bases, with 22 bases separating them. The CDR3 loop spans 17 amino acids. CDR3 nucleotide sequence: TGTGCCACCAGCAGTAGATTCTGGGGAAGGGCAGGGTACGAGCAGTACTTC. Translation: CATSSRFWGRAGYEQYF.

This CDR3 reads CASSLDRPGGYTF. The CDR3 nucleotides read TGTGCCAGCAGCTTGGACAGGCCCGGTGGCTACACCTTC. The chain recombines TRBV7-2 with TRBJ1-2; 7 bases line up with TRBD1. The trim removed 3 bases at V and 7 bases at J, leaving 5 bases unmatched. Germline loops: CDR1 SGHTA, CDR2 FQGNSA. This CDR3 spans 13 amino acids.

The rearrangement links TRBV4-3 to TRBJ2-1, with no clear D. V was pared by 1 base and J by 2 bases, with 6 bases between. The CDR3 extends over 14 amino acids. CDR1 is LGHNA, CDR2 YSLEER, per germline. CDR3 sequence reads: CASSQARPYNEQFF. As DNA, the CDR3 is TGCGCCAGCAGCCAAGCGCGTCCCTACAATGAGCAGTTCTTC.

This clone has just a few counts. The chain carries TRBV30 and TRBJ2-1; a possible D gene is TRBD2 (6 bases). Germline V gene sequence: CDR1 GTSNPN, CDR2 SVGIG (reference sequence). V was cut by 2 bases and J by 0 bases, with 14 bases left in between. The CDR3 length is 16 residues. CDR3 loop: CAWSRYSGSSYNEQFF. CDR3 DNA: TGTGCCTGGAGTCGATATAGCGGAAGCTCCTACAATGAGCAGTTCTTC.

This sequence joins TRBV5-4 and TRBJ2-7, with 11 positions matching TRBD2. The germline gives CDR1 SGHNT, CDR2 YYREEE (reference sequence). V trimming: 4 bases; J trimming: 1 base; junction bases outside the gene matches: 10. CDR3 length: 17 residues. This CDR3 is CASSLAGGSGLSYEQYF. The CDR3 DNA follows: TGTGCCAGCAGCCTAGCGGGGGGAAGTGGATTATCCTACGAGCAGTACTTC.

The chain couples TRBV30 to TRBJ2-3; 8 positions agree with TRBD2. CDR1 is GTSNPN, CDR2 SVGIG, per germline (reference sequence). With 5 bases clipped from V and 4 bases from J, the junction kept 11 bases outside the gene matches. The CDR3 loop spans 15 amino acids. This CDR3 is CAWCPRGGGADTQYF. In DNA form, the CDR3 reads TGTGCCTGGTGCCCCCGGGGGGGAGGGGCAGATACGCAGTATTTT.

CDR3 sequence: CASRTTGGASRGYTF. The CDR3 DNA sequence: TGTGCCAGCAGAACTACAGGGGGCGCTTCTCGGGGCTACACCTTC. The chain joins TRBV6-1 to TRBJ1-2, with 9 bases fitting TRBD1. CDR3 size: 15 residues. V trimming: 6 bases; J trimming: 8 bases; junction bases outside the gene matches: 13. CDR1 and CDR2 from the germline V gene are MNHNS and SASEGT.

The chain is built from TRBV5-1 and TRBJ1-6; D call uncertain. Germline V gives CDR1 SGHRS, CDR2 YFSETQ. V was shortened by 4 bases and J by 9 bases, with 20 bases between the two germline ends. CDR3 length: 16 residues. CDR3 sequence: CASSLGVVVLGSPLHF. CDR3 DNA: TGCGCCAGCAGCCTGGGAGTAGTGGTTCTCGGTTCACCCCTCCACTTT.

The V gene is TRBV5-4, the J gene TRBJ2-1, with 11 bases that match TRBD2. Per germline, CDR1 SGHNT and CDR2 YYREEE (reference sequence). V was clipped by 4 bases and J by 9 bases; unmatched bases: 12. The length of the CDR3 is 16 residues. This chain's CDR3 is CASSLPLLAGDAEQFF. The CDR3, as DNA: TGTGCCAGCAGCCTACCGCTACTAGCGGGAGACGCTGAGCAGTTCTTC.

The genes are TRBV7-2 and TRBJ2-1; D is ambiguous. Trimming cost V 4 bases and J 7 bases, with 8 bases left between them. Germline loops: CDR1 SGHTA, CDR2 FQGNSA. The CDR3 is made up of 12 amino acids. The DNA of the CDR3 is TGTGCCAGCAGCTCCTTAGCTAATGAGCAGTTCTTC. Amino acid sequence: CASSSLANEQFF.

The chain links TRBV2 to TRBJ1-1; D unresolved. The CDR3 is made up of 15 amino acids. From germline, CDR1 is SNHLY and CDR2 FYNNEI. The V and J ends lost 1 base and 4 bases respectively, with 13 bases between them. The CDR3 sequence is CASSEDGGLVTEAFF. The CDR3 nucleotides are TGTGCCAGCAGTGAAGATGGAGGACTAGTCACTGAAGCTTTCTTT.

The V gene is TRBV4-2, the J gene TRBJ1-1; possibly TRBD1 for D (6 bases). Trimming stripped 1 base from V and 4 bases from J, with 13 bases between. This CDR3 is 15 amino acids long. Germline values: CDR1 LGHNA, CDR2 YNFKEQ. The CDR3 coding sequence is TGTGCCAGCAGCCAAGTGGGGCCCAGGGGCACTGAAGCTTTCTTT. Encoded protein: CASSQVGPRGTEAFF.